Presented here are 21 T cell receptor beta chains from one specimen sequenced in a study of T cell responses to AZD1222 COVID-19 vaccine. Profiled with immunoSEQ multiplex PCR; TCRdb holds only in-frame clones, not every one. The sample lists 85,000 to 90,000 clones, approximately 86% occurring once. Sample: peripheral blood, taken on day 0 of AZD1222 vaccination. The receptors here all came from an adult in good health.

This clone was counted a single time. The chain carries TRBV27 and TRBJ2-5; D remains unclear. There are 14 residues in the CDR3. CDR1 and CDR2 from the germline V gene are MNHEY and SMNVEV (reference sequence). Deletions cut 3 bases from V and 5 bases from J, with 13 bases between. The chain's CDR3 is CASSFGFSRETQYF. DNA for the CDR3: TGTGCCAGCAGTTTCGGGTTTAGTAGGGAGACCCAGTACTTC.

The chain uses TRBV15 and TRBJ1-4; no reliable D call. Germline V lookup: CDR1 LNHNV, CDR2 YYDKDF (reference sequence). The CDR3 is 14 amino acids. V was pared by 0 bases and J by 8 bases, with 10 bases between. The CDR3 here is CATSRDRPREKLFF. CDR3 nucleotide sequence: TGTGCCACCAGCAGAGATAGACCGCGGGAAAAACTGTTTTTT.

V usage is TRBV28 and J usage is TRBJ1-1, with a weak D call TRBD1 (5 bases). CDR1 and CDR2 (germline): MDHEN, SYDVKM. This CDR3 has 13 residues. V was cut by 3 bases and J by 4 bases, with 9 bases left in between. CDR3 sequence reads: CASSFQGITEAFF. In nucleotides, the CDR3 is TGTGCCAGCAGTTTCCAGGGAATCACTGAAGCTTTCTTT.

In this sample, this clone turned up a few times. The chain is built from TRBV6-4 and TRBJ1-6; the D is unclear. Germline V gene data show CDR1 as MRHNA and CDR2 as SNTAGT. This CDR3 has 12 amino acids. CDR3 amino acids: CSTNNGNSPLHF. DNA of the CDR3: TGTTCAACCAACAACGGTAATTCACCCCTCCACTTT.

The V gene is TRBV28, the J gene TRBJ1-1; D may be TRBD1 (5 bases). This CDR3 region has 15 residues. V gave up 4 bases and J gave up 4 bases, with 16 bases separating them. Germline V lookup: CDR1 MDHEN, CDR2 SYDVKM. CDR3 amino acids: CASSSGTAISTEAFF. The CDR3 DNA sequence: TGTGCCAGCAGTTCCGGGACGGCTATCAGCACTGAAGCTTTCTTT.

The V and J genes are TRBV19 and TRBJ2-2, with D possibly matching TRBD1 (6 bases). This CDR3 is built from 18 residues. Trimming removed 2 bases at V and 2 bases at J, with 18 bases between. CDR1 is LNHDA and CDR2 is SQIVND in the germline V gene (reference sequence). The CDR3, as DNA: TGTGCCAGTAGTATATTGATCCGGACAGAACGTAACACCGGGGAGCTGTTTTTT. This gives the protein CASSILIRTERNTGELFF. Supplemented by reference TRBV19 and TRBJ2-2, the full variable domain reads DGGITQSPKYLFRKEGQNVTLSCEQNLNHDAMYWYRQDPGQGLRLIYYSQIVNDFQKGDIAEGYSVSREKKESFPLTVTSAQKNPTAFYLCASSILIRTERNTGELFFGEGSRLTVL.

V usage is TRBV19 and J usage is TRBJ2-2; D is possibly TRBD1 or TRBD2 (5 bases each). The CDR3 is 13 residues long. Between the trimmed V and J ends, which lost 7 bases and 6 bases, there was a span of 12 bases. CDR1 is LNHDA and CDR2 is SQIVND in the germline V gene (reference sequence). The CDR3 DNA is TGTGCCAGTAACCCCGGGGACGCCGGGGAGCTGTTTTTT. Translation gives CASNPGDAGELFF.

The gene calls are TRBV19 and TRBJ1-2; D is possibly TRBD1 (5 bases). V lost 1 base, J lost 4 bases, and 7 bases lay in between. There are 13 residues in the CDR3. The germline V gene encodes CDR1 LNHDA and CDR2 SQIVND (reference sequence). CDR3: CASSIAGFYGYTF. The CDR3 coding sequence is TGTGCCAGTAGTATAGCAGGGTTCTATGGCTACACCTTC.

This rearrangement joins TRBV10-3 to TRBJ2-6; weak D call: TRBD2 (5 bases). Trimming took off 6 bases at V and 5 bases at J, with 11 bases between the two ends. Germline V gene sequence: CDR1 ENHRY, CDR2 SYGVKD. CDR3 size: 14 residues. The CDR3 sequence: CAIRGEGWANVLTF. The CDR3 DNA reads as TGTGCCATCAGGGGTGAGGGCTGGGCCAACGTCCTGACTTTC.

The V and J genes are TRBV7-2 and TRBJ1-2; 7 positions agree with TRBD1. Trimming removed 7 bases from V and 1 base from J; junction bases left unmatched: 6. Germline assignment: CDR1 SGHTA and CDR2 FQGNSA. The CDR3 spans 14 residues. CDR3 protein: CASTSRDSNYGYTF. The CDR3 coding sequence is TGTGCCAGCACTTCCCGGGACAGTAACTATGGCTACACCTTC.

The chain carries TRBV27 and TRBJ2-2; D is uncertain. This CDR3 is built from 15 residues. Germline CDR1 is MNHEY and CDR2 is SMNVEV (reference sequence). Trimming stripped 6 bases from V and 3 bases from J, with 14 bases between. CDR3 DNA: TGTGCCAGCAGCATAGACATTGAGGACACCGGGGAGCTGTTTTTT. Translating gives CASSIDIEDTGELFF.

The chain carries TRBV5-1 and TRBJ1-3; 7 bases fit TRBD1. Trimming cost V 4 bases and J 4 bases; bases outside gene matches: 8. Germline V gives CDR1 SGHRS, CDR2 YFSETQ. The CDR3 covers 15 residues. The CDR3 DNA is TGCGCCAGCAGCGGCGGGACAGCCATGGGAAACACCATATATTTT. It translates to CASSGGTAMGNTIYF.

The V call is TRBV7-2, the J call TRBJ1-2; 11 bases fit TRBD1. J lost 7 bases, V lost 5 bases, and 9 bases had no gene match. The CDR3 totals 15 residues. Germline lookup yields CDR1 SGHTA and CDR2 FQGNSA. The CDR3 loop is CASSPGTGGGLGYTF. DNA of the CDR3: TGTGCCAGCAGCCCAGGGACAGGGGGAGGTCTTGGCTACACCTTC.

The sample holds one count of this clone. The chain joins TRBV30 to TRBJ2-3, with D possibly being TRBD2 (7 bases). The CDR3 sequence is 13 residues long. V was trimmed by 4 bases and J by 4 bases, leaving 12 bases between them. Germline V gene lookup returns CDR1 GTSNPN and CDR2 SVGIG (reference sequence). CDR3: CAWNGGGPDTQYF. The DNA of the CDR3 is TGTGCCTGGAATGGGGGGGGGCCAGATACGCAGTATTTT.

V gene TRBV5-6 combines with J gene TRBJ2-7, with 7 positions matching TRBD1. Germline assignment: CDR1 SGHDT and CDR2 YYEEEE. There are 14 residues in the CDR3. V trimming: 4 bases; J trimming: 0 bases; junction bases outside the gene matches: 4. CDR3 sequence: CASSGGQYSYEQYF. The CDR3 DNA reads TGTGCCAGCAGCGGGGGACAGTACTCCTACGAGCAGTACTTC.

V and J are TRBV19 and TRBJ1-5; 7 nucleotides match TRBD1. Trimming cost V 6 bases and J 0 bases; bases outside gene matches: 5. In germline, CDR1 is LNHDA, CDR2 SQIVND (reference sequence). The CDR3 is 15 amino acids. CDR3 in amino acids: CASRSRGNSNQPQHF. The CDR3 DNA reads as TGTGCCAGTAGATCCAGGGGGAATAGCAATCAGCCCCAGCATTTT.

This chain links TRBV21-1 with TRBJ2-5; the table's D call TRBD1 went unverified against the DNA. TRBV21-1 represents a pseudogene. The CDR3 totals 16 residues. CDR3 loop: CASSKLNRDIQETQYF. In nucleotides, the CDR3 is TGTGCCAGCAGCAAACTCAACAGGGACATCCAAGAGACCCAGTACTTC.

The chain carries TRBV2 and TRBJ2-7; perhaps TRBD1 as D (5 bases). This CDR3 spans 16 amino acids. V was shortened by 6 bases and J by 6 bases, with 24 bases between the two germline ends. Germline V CDR1 and CDR2: SNHLY, FYNNEI. The DNA for the CDR3 is TGTGCCAGCAGCCGCTTGGGTCAGGGTTGGTGGGGCGAGCAGTACTTC. Encoded protein: CASSRLGQGWWGEQYF.

CDR3 sequence: CASSQRGRLYF. The CDR3 bases are TGTGCCAGCAGCCAAAGGGGCAGATTATATTTT. This chain uses TRBV14 with TRBJ1-3; TRBD1 might be the D (5 bases). The CDR3 consists of 11 residues. The V gene's germline CDR1 is SGHDN and CDR2 FVKESK. V was pared by 2 bases and J by 14 bases, with 10 bases between.

The V gene is TRBV7-6, the J gene TRBJ2-7, with 10 bases lining up with TRBD2. V gave up 2 bases and J gave up 3 bases; unmatched junction bases: 4. The CDR3 spans 15 residues. CDR1 and CDR2 (germline): SGHVS, FNYEAQ. CDR3 sequence (DNA): TGTGCCAGCAGCTTACGGGGGACTAGCGACTACGAGCAGTACTTC. Translated: CASSLRGTSDYEQYF.

The V call is TRBV18, the J call TRBJ2-1, with TRBD2 identical over 9 bases. The V segment lost 3 bases and the J segment 10 bases; nucleotides outside the gene matches: 1. The CDR3 is made up of 12 amino acids. Germline-derived CDR1 and CDR2 are KGHSH and LQKENI. Written as DNA, the CDR3 is TGTGCCAGCTCACCGGCGGGAGGGGAGCAGTTCTTC. Residues: CASSPAGGEQFF.